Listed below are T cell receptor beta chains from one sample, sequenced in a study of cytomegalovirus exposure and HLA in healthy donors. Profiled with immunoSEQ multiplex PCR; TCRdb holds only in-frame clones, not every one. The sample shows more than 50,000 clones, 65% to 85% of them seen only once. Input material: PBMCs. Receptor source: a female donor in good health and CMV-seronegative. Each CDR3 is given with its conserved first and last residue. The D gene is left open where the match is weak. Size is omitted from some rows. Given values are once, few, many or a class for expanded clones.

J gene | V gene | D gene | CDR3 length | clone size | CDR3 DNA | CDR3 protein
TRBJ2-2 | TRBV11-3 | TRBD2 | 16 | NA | TGTGCCAGCAGCCCCAGACTAGCGGGGGCCACCGGGGAGCTGTTTTTT | CASSPRLAGATGELFF
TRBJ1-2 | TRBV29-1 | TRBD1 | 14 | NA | TGCAGCGTTGAGAGACAGGGCGCTAACTATGGCTACACCTTC | CSVERQGANYGYTF
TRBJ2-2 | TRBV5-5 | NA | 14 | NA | TGTGCCAGCAGCTTGCGCACGGACACCGGGGAGCTGTTTTTT | CASSLRTDTGELFF
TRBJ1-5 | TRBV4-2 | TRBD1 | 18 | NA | TGTGCCAGCAGCCAAGATTTGGGGGACAGGGATAGCAATCAGCCCCAGCATTTT | CASSQDLGDRDSNQPQHF
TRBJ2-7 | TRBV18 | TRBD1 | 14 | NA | TGTGCCAGCTCACCCGGACAGGGAACCTACGAGCAGTACTTC | CASSPGQGTYEQYF
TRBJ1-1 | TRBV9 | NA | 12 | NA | TGTGCCAGCGGTTCCGGGACATCCGAAGCTTTCTTT | CASGSGTSEAFF
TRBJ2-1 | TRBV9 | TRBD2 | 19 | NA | TGTGCCAGCAGCACCCGGACGGGACTAGCGGGAGGTATGGGAAAGGAGCAGTTCTTC | CASSTRTGLAGGMGKEQFF
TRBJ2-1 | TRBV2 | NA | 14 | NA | TGTGCCAGCAGTGAAATCGACTTCTACAATGAGCAGTTCTTC | CASSEIDFYNEQFF
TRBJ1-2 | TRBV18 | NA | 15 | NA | TGTGCCAGCTCACCGGGCAGCAGGGGTTCCTATGGCTACACCTTC | CASSPGSRGSYGYTF
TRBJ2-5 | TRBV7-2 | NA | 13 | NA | TGTGCCAGCAGCTCCTCCTTCGGGGAGACCCAGTACTTC | CASSSSFGETQYF
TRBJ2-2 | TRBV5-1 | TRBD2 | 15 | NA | TGCGCCAGCAGCTTTAGCGGGAGGGGCACCGGGGAGCTGTTTTTT | CASSFSGRGTGELFF
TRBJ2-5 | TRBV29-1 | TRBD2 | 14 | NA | TGCAGCATTGGACTAGCGGATTTATTAGAGACCCAGTACTTC | CSIGLADLLETQYF
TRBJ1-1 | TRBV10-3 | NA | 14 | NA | TGTGCCATCAGTGAGCAGGGGCTGGGGACTGAAGCTTTCTTT | CAISEQGLGTEAFF
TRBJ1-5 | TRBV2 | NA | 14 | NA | TGTGCCAGCAGCGGCGACAGTAGCAATCAGCCCCAGCATTTT | CASSGDSSNQPQHF
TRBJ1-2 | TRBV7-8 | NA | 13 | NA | TGTGCCAGCAGCTTACGCGAGGGAGCGGGCTACACCTTC | CASSLREGAGYTF
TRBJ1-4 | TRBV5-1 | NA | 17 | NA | TGCGCCAGCAGCTTGGGTTTTATCAGGGGCAAGGGTGAAAAACTGTTTTTT | CASSLGFIRGKGEKLFF
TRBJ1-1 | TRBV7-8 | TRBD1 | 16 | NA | TGTGCCAGCAGCTTAGAAGGGACAGGGAAGGGAACTGAAGCTTTCTTT | CASSLEGTGKGTEAFF
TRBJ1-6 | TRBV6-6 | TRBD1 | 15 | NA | TGTGCCAGCAGTTCCAGACAGGGGCGGGGGAGACCCCTCCACTTT | CASSSRQGRGRPLHF
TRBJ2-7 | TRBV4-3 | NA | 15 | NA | TGCGCCAGCAGCCAAGAAACTAACAGGGTCGGCGAGCAGTACTTC | CASSQETNRVGEQYF
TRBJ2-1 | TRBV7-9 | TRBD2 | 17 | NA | TGTGCCAGCAGCTTAAGAAGTGGCGGGAGGGTTCGTAATGAGCAGTTCTTC | CASSLRSGGRVRNEQFF
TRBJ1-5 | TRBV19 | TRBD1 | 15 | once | TGTGCCAGTAGTCCCCAGGGGGCCCTAGCTCAGCCCCAGCATTTT | CASSPQGALAQPQHF
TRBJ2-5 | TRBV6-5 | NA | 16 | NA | TGTGCCAGCAGTTCGGACAGCCGGATTAACCAAGAGACCCAGTACTTC | CASSSDSRINQETQYF
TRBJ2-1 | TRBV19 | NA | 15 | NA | TGTGCCAGTAGTAGCTCTACTGACTCCTACAATGAGCAGTTCTTC | CASSSSTDSYNEQFF